This TCR beta chain was profiled in a study of blood T cell repertoires in COVID-19. In the study overall: The study drew acute and convalescent COVID-19 samples from the United States, Italy and Spain. PBMCs, B-cell-depleted T cells, or T cells were the source of the cDNA or gDNA that made up the material.

This clone was observed a single time. How the authors handled the data: Nucleated cell number was recorded as an estimate derived from reference gene primer amplification. Data came from immunoSEQ multiplex PCR; TCRdb stores just in-frame clones and leaves some out. The D gene and trimming were derived from the DNA, and the V and J assignments and clone size from that table. The repertoire holds around 470,000 clones, with around 90% as singletons. Recovered status applied to Cohort 3 donors who had two consecutive negative PCRs. It also applied to those with clearance or with symptom resolution. This CDR3 region has 15 residues. Trimming removed 6 bases from V and 8 bases from J; junction bases left unmatched: 15. Per germline, CDR1 SNHLY and CDR2 FYNNEI.

The sequenced sample was PBMCs or T cells enriched from blood (not recorded which). The V and J genes are TRBV2 and TRBJ2-7, with 8 bases identical to TRBD2. This TCR was recovered from a man aged 18 to 30 who had recovered from COVID-19. CDR3 in amino acids: CASSARTSHLEKQYF. The CDR3 nucleotides read TGTGCCAGCAGCGCGAGGACTAGCCACCTTGAGAAGCAGTACTTC.